A single sample is the source of the 9 T cell receptor beta chains below, sequenced in a study of shared clonotypes between healthy human individuals. Produced via immunoSEQ multiplex PCR; TCRdb's table is partial and in-frame only. The sample comprises about a million clones, around 80% of which are singletons, and approximately 1.5% rests with the top ten. Sequenced input: memory CD4+ T cells sorted from blood. Stated subset: CD45RA-negative fraction. These receptors were collected from a man younger than 30 in good health.

The CDR3 DNA is TGTGCCAGCAGAGCTAGCGGGGGGTCGGAGACCCAGTACTTC. Translated: CASRASGGSETQYF. V usage is TRBV2 and J usage is TRBJ2-5, with TRBD2 matching 11 bases. The germline CDR1 and CDR2 sequences are SNHLY and FYNNEI. Trimming removed 6 bases from V and 5 bases from J; junction bases left unmatched: 5. The CDR3 covers 14 residues.

V is TRBV19 and J is TRBJ1-1, with D perhaps TRBD1 (5 bases). With 5 bases removed from V and 7 bases from J, the gap between germline ends came to 14 bases. The CDR3 runs to 13 residues. Germline CDR1 and CDR2: LNHDA and SQIVND (reference sequence). The CDR3 here is CASSPRGGHEAFF. The DNA for the CDR3 is TGTGCCAGTAGTCCTCGGGGGGGTCATGAAGCTTTCTTT.

The rearrangement links TRBV7-9 to TRBJ2-5; D may be TRBD2 (6 bases). This CDR3 is 14 amino acids long. CDR1 SEHNR and CDR2 FQNEAQ come from the germline V gene (reference sequence). Trimming cost V 2 bases and J 1 base, with 8 bases left between them. CDR3 protein: CASSLWGVQETQYF. The DNA of the CDR3 is TGTGCCAGCAGCTTATGGGGGGTCCAAGAGACCCAGTACTTC. Full variable domain (missing parts from reference TRBV7-9 and TRBJ2-5): DTGVSQNPRHKITKRGQNVTFRCDPISEHNRLYWYRQTLGQGPEFLTYFQNEAQLEKSRLLSDRFSAERPKGSFSTLEIQRTEQGDSAMYLCASSLWGVQETQYFGPGTRLLVL.

The chain recombines TRBV6-5 with TRBJ2-2, with D perhaps TRBD2 (6 bases). Trimming shortened V by 10 bases and J by 0 bases, and 9 bases separated the two germline ends. The CDR3 has 13 residues. CDR1 and CDR2 from the germline V gene are MNHEY and SVGAGI. DNA of the CDR3: TGTGCCACCCGGGACTCGAACACCGGGGAGCTGTTTTTT. Its translation: CATRDSNTGELFF.

The CDR3 region is CASSYPSYEQYF. The CDR3 nucleotides read TGTGCCAGCAGTTATCCGTCTTACGAGCAGTACTTC. The chain links TRBV6-5 to TRBJ2-7, with D hard to call. V lost 3 bases to trimming and J lost 4 bases, with 7 bases between them. The germline V gene encodes CDR1 MNHEY and CDR2 SVGAGI. There are 12 residues in the CDR3.

V and J are TRBV14 and TRBJ2-3; 8 bases line up with TRBD2. The CDR3 has 17 amino acids. Germline values: CDR1 SGHDN, CDR2 FVKESK. V lost 1 base and J lost 2; bases outside the gene matches: 8. The CDR3 loop reads CASSQVGRGGNTDTQYF. The CDR3 DNA follows: TGTGCCAGCAGCCAAGTAGGACGGGGGGGGAACACAGATACGCAGTATTTT.

The rearrangement links TRBV25-1 to TRBJ2-1; TRBD1 matches at 8 bases. The J segment lost 4 bases and the V segment lost 4 bases, leaving 0 bases of the junction unmatched. This CDR3 is built from 13 residues. Per germline, CDR1 MGHDK and CDR2 SYGVNS. CDR3 region: CASSGDRYNEQFF. In DNA, the CDR3 is TGTGCCAGCAGTGGGGACAGGTACAATGAGCAGTTCTTC.

This chain uses TRBV28 with TRBJ1-4, with TRBD1 as a possible D gene (5 bases). Germline V CDR1 and CDR2: MDHEN, SYDVKM. V was trimmed by 2 bases and J by 0 bases, leaving 10 bases between them. The CDR3 loop spans 16 amino acids. The CDR3 reads CASSLERGTTNEKLFF. For the CDR3, the DNA is TGTGCCAGCAGTTTAGAAAGGGGTACAACTAATGAAAAACTGTTTTTT. The variable domain in full, with the rest retrieved from reference TRBV28 and TRBJ1-4, is DVKVTQSSRYLVKRTGEKVFLECVQDMDHENMFWYRQDPGLGLRLIYFSYDVKMKEKGDIPEGYSVSREKKERFSLILESASTNQTSMYLCASSLERGTTNEKLFFGSGTQLSVL.

The chain combines TRBV27 with TRBJ1-5, with TRBD1 matching over 7 bases. In germline, CDR1 is MNHEY, CDR2 SMNVEV (reference sequence). V lost 4 bases to trimming and J lost 7 bases; unmatched junction nucleotides: 7. The CDR3 spans 14 residues. The CDR3 DNA reads as TGTGCCAGCAGTTCGACAGGGTTTGGGCAGCCCCAGCATTTT. Translating it yields CASSSTGFGQPQHF.